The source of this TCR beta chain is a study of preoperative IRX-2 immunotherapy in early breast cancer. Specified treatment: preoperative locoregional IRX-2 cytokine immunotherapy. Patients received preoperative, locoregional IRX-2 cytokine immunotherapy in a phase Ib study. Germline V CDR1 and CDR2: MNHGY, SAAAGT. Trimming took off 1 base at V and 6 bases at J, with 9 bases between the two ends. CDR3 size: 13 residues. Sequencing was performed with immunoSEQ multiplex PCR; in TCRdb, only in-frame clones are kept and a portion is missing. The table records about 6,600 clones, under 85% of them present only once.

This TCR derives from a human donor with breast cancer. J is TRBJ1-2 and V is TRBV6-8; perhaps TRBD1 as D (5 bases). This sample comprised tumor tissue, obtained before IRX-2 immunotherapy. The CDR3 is CASSYYEGNGYTF. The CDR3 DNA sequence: TGTGCCAGCAGTTACTACGAGGGGAATGGCTACACCTTC.